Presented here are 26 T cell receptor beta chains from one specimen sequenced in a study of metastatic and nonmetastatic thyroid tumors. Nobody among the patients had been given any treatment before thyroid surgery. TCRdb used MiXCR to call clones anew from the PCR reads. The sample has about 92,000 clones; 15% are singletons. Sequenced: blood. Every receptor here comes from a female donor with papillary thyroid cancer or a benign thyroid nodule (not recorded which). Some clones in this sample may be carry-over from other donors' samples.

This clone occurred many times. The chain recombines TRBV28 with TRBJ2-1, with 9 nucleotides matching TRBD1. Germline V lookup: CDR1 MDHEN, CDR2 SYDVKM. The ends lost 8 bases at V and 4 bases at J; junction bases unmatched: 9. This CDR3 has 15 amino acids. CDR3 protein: CASQTGGGLYNEQFF. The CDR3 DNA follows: TGTGCCAGCCAGACAGGGGGGGGCCTTTACAATGAGCAGTTCTTC.

This CDR3 reads CASSLAGGLPEQYF. The CDR3 DNA follows: TGTGCCAGCAGCTTGGCCGGGGGGCTGCCGGAGCAGTACTTC. V gene TRBV5-6 combines with J gene TRBJ2-7, with TRBD2 as a possible D gene (7 bases). Germline CDR1 reads SGHDT; CDR2 reads YYEEEE. Trimming shortened V by 0 bases and J by 7 bases, and 14 bases separated the two germline ends. The CDR3 loop spans 14 amino acids.

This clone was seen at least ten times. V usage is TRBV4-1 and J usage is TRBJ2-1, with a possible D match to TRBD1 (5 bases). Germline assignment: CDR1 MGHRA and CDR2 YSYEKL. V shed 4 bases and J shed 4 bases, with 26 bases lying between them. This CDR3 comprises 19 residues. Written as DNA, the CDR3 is TGCGCCAGCAGCCCCGCGGCACCAGCTACTAAAAGGGGATACAATGAGCAGTTCTTC. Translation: CASSPAAPATKRGYNEQFF.

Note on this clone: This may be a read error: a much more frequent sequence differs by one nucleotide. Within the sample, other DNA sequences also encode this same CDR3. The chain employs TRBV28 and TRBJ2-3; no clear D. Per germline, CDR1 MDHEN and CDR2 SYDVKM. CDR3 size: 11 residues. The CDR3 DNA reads TGTGCCAGCAGCCGTTCCGATACTCAGTATTTT. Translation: CASSRSDTQYF.

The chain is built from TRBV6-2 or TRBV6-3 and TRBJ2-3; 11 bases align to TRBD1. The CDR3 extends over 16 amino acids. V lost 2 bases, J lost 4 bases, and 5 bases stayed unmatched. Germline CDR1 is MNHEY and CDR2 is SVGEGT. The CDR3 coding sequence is TGTGCCAGCAGTTACCCCCCGGGACAGGGGGCAGATACGCAGTATTTT. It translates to CASSYPPGQGADTQYF.

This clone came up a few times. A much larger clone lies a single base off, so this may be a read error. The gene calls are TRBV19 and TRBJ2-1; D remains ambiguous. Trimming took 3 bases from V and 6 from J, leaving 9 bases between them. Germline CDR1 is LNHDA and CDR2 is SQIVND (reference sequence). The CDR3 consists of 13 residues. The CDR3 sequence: CASSIESCNEQFF. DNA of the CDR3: TGTGCCAGTAGTATTGAGTCGTGCAATGAGCAGTTCTTC.

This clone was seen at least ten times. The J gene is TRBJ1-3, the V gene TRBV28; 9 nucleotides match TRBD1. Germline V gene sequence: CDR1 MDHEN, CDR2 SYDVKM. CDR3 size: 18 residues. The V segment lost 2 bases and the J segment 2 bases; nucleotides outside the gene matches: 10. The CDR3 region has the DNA TGTGCCAGCAGTTTACCCCACGGGACAGGGAAAGCTGGAAACACCATATATTTT. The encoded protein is CASSLPHGTGKAGNTIYF. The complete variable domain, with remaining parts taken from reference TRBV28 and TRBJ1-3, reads DVKVTQSSRYLVKRTGEKVFLECVQDMDHENMFWYRQDPGLGLRLIYFSYDVKMKEKGDIPEGYSVSREKKERFSLILESASTNQTSMYLCASSLPHGTGKAGNTIYFGEGSWLTVV.

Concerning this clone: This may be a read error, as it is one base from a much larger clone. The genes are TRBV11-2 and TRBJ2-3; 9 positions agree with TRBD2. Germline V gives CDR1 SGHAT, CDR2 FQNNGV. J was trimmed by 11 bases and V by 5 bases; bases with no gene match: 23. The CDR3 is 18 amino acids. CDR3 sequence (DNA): TGTGCCAGCAGCCAACATAACGGCGGGGGGGTACCCTTGATAGAGCAGTATTTT. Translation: CASSQHNGGGVPLIEQYF. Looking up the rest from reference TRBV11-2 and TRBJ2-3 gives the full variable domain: EAGVAQSPRYKIIEKRQSVAFWCNPISGHATLYWYQQILGQGPKLLIQFQNNGVVDDSQLPKDRFSAERLKGVDSTLKIQPAKLEDSAVYLCASSQHNGGGVPLIEQYFGPGTRLTVL.

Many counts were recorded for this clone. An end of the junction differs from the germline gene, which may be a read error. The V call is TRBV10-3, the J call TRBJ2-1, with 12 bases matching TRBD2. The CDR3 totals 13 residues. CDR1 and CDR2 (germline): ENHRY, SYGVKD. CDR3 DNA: TGTGCCATCGGGACTAGCGGGCCCAATGGGCAGTTCTTC. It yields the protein CAIGTSGPNGQFF.

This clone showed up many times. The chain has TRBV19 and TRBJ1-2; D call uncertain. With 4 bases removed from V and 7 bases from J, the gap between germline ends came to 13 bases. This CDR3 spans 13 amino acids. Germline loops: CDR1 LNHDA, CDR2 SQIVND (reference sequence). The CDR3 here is CASSRTDQFGYTF. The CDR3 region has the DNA TGTGCCAGTAGTAGGACCGACCAATTTGGCTACACCTTC.

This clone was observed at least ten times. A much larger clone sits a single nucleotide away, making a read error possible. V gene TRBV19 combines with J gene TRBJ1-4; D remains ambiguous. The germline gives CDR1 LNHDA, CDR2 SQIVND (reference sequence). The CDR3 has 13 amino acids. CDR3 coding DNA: TGTGCCAGTAAGGCCTGGGTCGGGGAAAAACTGCTTTTT. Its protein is CASKAWVGEKLLF. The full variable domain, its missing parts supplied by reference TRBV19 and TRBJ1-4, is DGGITQSPKYLFRKEGQNVTLSCEQNLNHDAMYWYRQDPGQGLRLIYYSQIVNDFQKGDIAEGYSVSREKKESFPLTVTSAQKNPTAFYLCASKAWVGEKLLFGSGTQLSVL.

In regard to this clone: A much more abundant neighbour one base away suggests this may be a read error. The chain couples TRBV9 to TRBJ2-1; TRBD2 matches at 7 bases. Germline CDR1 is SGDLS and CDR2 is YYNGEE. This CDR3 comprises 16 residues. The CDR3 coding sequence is TGTGCCAGCAGCCTGTCGAGCGGGGCCACTTACAATGGGCAGTTCTTC. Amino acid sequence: CASSLSSGATYNGQFF. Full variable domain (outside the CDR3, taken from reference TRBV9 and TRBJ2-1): DSGVTQTPKHLITATGQRVTLRCSPRSGDLSVYWYQQSLDQGLQFLIQYYNGEERAKGNILERFSAQQFPDLHSELNLSSLELGDSALYFCASSLSSGATYNGQFFGPGTRLTVL.

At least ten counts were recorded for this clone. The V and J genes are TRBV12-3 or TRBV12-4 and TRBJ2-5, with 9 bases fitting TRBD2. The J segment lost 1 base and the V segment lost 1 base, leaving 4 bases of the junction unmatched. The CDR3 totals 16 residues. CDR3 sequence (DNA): TGTGCCAGCAGTTTAGAGGCGGGGGGGGCCCAAGAGACCCAGTACTTC. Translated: CASSLEAGGAQETQYF.

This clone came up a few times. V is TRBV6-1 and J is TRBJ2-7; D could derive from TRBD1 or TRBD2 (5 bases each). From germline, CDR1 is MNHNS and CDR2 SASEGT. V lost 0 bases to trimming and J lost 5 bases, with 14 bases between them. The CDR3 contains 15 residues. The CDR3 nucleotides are TGTGCCAGCAGTGAAGCGGCAGGGACGCCTAACGAGCAGTACTTC. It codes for CASSEAAGTPNEQYF.

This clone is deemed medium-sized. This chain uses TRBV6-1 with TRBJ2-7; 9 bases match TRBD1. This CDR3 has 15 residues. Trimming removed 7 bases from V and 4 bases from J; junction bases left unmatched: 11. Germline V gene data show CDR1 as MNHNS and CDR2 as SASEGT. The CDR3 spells CASTPPGTGKYEQYF. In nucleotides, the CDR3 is TGTGCCAGCACTCCACCCGGGACAGGGAAATACGAGCAGTACTTC.

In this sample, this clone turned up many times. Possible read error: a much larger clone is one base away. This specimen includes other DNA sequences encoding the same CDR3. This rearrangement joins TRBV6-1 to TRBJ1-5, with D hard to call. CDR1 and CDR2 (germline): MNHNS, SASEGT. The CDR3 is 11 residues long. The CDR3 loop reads CASSFNQPQHF. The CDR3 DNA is TGTGCCAGCAGTTTCAATCAGCCTCAGCATTTT.

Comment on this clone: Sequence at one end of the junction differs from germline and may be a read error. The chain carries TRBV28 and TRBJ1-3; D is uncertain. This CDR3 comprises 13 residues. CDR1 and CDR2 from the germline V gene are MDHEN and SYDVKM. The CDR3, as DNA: TGTGCCAGCCTGATCGCACCGGGAAACACCACATATTTT. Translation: CASLIAPGNTTYF. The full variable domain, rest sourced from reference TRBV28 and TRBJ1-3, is DVKVTQSSRYLVKRTGEKVFLECVQDMDHENMFWYRQDPGLGLRLIYFSYDVKMKEKGDIPEGYSVSREKKERFSLILESASTNQTSMYLCASLIAPGNTTYFGEGSWLTVV.

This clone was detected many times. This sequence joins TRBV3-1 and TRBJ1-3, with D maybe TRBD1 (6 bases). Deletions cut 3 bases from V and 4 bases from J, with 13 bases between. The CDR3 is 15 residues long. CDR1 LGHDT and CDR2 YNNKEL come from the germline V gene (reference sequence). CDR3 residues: CASSQMGATGNTIYF. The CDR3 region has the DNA TGTGCCAGCAGCCAGATGGGGGCTACCGGAAACACCATATATTTT.

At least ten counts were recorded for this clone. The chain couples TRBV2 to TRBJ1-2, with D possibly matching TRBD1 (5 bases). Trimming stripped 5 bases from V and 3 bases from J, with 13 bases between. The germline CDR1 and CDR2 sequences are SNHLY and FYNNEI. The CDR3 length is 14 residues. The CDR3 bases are TGTGCCAGCAGTAGCGCCCCGGGGGACTATGGCTACACCTTC. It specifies CASSSAPGDYGYTF.

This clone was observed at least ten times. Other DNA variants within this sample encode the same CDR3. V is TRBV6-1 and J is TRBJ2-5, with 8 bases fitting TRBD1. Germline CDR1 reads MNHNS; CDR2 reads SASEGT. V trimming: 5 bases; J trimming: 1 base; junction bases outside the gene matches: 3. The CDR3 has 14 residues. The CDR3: CASSTGGVQETQYF. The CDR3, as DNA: TGTGCCAGCAGTACAGGGGGTGTCCAAGAGACCCAGTACTTC.

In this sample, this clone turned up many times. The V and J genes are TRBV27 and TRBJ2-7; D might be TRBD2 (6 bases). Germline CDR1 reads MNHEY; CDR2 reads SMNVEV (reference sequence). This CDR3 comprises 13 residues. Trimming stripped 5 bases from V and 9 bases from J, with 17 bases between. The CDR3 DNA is TGTGCCAGCAGTGCCGGGGTGATCGGGGGGCAGTACTTC. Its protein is CASSAGVIGGQYF.

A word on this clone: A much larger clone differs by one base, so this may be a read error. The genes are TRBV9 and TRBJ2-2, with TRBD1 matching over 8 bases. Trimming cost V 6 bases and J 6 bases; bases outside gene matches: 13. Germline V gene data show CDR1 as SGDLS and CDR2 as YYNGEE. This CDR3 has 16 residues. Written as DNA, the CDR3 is TGTGCCAGCATCTCCCTTCCAGGGGGCGCCCCCGGGGAGCTGTTTTTT. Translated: CASISLPGGAPGELFF.

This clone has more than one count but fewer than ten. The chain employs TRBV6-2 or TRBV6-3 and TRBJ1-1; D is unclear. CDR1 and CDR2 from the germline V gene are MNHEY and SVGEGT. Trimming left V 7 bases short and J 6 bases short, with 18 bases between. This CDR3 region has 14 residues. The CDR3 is CASIPSQAAAEAFF. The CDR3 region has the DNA TGTGCCAGCATTCCTTCTCAAGCGGCCGCTGAAGCTTTCTTT.

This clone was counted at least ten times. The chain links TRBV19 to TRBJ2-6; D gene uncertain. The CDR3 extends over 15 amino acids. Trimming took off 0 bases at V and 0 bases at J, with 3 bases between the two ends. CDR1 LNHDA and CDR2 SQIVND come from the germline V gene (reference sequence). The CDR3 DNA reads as TGTGCCAGTAGTATAGACCCCTCTGGGGCCAACGTCCTGACTTTC. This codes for CASSIDPSGANVLTF.

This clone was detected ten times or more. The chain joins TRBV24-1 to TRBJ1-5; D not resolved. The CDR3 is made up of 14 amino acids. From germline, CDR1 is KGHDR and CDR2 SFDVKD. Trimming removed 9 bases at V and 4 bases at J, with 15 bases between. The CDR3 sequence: CATAEGLGNQPQHF. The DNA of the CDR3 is TGTGCCACCGCCGAGGGATTGGGGAATCAGCCCCAGCATTTT.

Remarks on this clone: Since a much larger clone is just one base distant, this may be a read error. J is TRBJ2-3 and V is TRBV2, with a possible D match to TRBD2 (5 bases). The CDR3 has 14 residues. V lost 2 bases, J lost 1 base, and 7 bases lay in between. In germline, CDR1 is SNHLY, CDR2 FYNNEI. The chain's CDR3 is CASSEMGGTDTQYF. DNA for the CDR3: TGTGCCAGCAGTGAAATGGGAGGCACAGATACGCAGTATTTT. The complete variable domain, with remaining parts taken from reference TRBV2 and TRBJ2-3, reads EPEVTQTPSHQVTQMGQEVILRCVPISNHLYFYWYRQILGQKVEFLVSFYNNEISEKSEIFDDQFSVERPDGSNFTLKIRSTKLEDSAMYFCASSEMGGTDTQYFGPGTRLTVL.